The table lists the clone carrying this TCR beta chain with a count of one. Its antigen is still unknown. Time point in this sample: cycle 4 day 1 (C4D1), after five to seven weeks of nivolumab. Relapses following autologous stem cell transplantation were seen in all patients, with brentuximab vedotin exposure varying. Only in-frame clones appear in the TCRdb table, and some are missing; sequencing was by immunoSEQ multiplex PCR. Found here are about 93,000 clones, roughly 78% of them singletons; the top ten hold about 9.4%. This CDR3 spans 12 amino acids. V trimming: 3 bases; J trimming: 8 bases; junction bases outside the gene matches: 0. Germline V lookup: CDR1 SGDLS, CDR2 YYNGEE. These data are taken from a study of PD-1 blockade in classical Hodgkin lymphoma. Findings and caveats of the study: Exclusion applied to patients who initiated nivolumab less than 1 year following ASCT.

This TCR was recovered from a human donor with classical Hodgkin lymphoma. The sequencing here drew on peripheral blood mononuclear cells (PBMCs), taken before the fourth cycle of nivolumab. The rearrangement links TRBV9 to TRBJ2-1, with TRBD2 matching over 9 bases. The CDR3 region has the DNA TGTGCCAGCAGCGGCGGGAGGGATGAGCAGTTCTTC. Translation: CASSGGRDEQFF.